Listed below are T cell receptor beta chains from one sample, sequenced in a study of vaccination effects on CD4 cells after COVID-19. Using immunoSEQ multiplex PCR, the repertoire was profiled, and TCRdb retains in-frame clones only, with some absent. The repertoire holds roughly 45,000 clones, around 66% seen once, with roughly 30% in the top ten. No antigen has been assigned to these receptors. The sample in question was CD4+ T cells from PBMCs cultured with a peptide pool, obtained before COVID-19 vaccination. These receptors all stem from a human donor who had a prior SARS-CoV-2 infection. Each CDR3 is given with its conserved first and last residue. The D gene is left open where the match is weak. Rows may omit the clone size; those that give it use once, few, many or a size class.

NA,TRBV3-1/TRBV3-2,TRBJ2-7,NA,TGTGCCAGCAGCCAAGTGACCGGGGGCACATGGTACTTC,CASSQVTGGTWYF
NA,TRBV29-1,TRBJ2-5,TRBD1,TGCAGCGTTGAAAGGGGGCGTCGGGAGACCCAGTACTTC,CSVERGRRETQYF
few,TRBV7-9,TRBJ1-1,NA,TGTGCCAGCAGCCCTAGCGGGCAGGACCAAGCTTTCTTT,CASSPSGQDQAFF
NA,TRBV15,TRBJ1-6,NA,TGTGCCACCAGCAGAGATAAACCCGAACGTCCGGGACAAAGCTCCTATAATTCACCCCTCCACTTT,CATSRDKPERPGQSSYNSPLHF
NA,TRBV3-1/TRBV3-2,TRBJ1-5,NA,TGTGCCAGCAGCCAAGGAAGCCAAGGCAGCAATCAGCCCCAGCATTTT,CASSQGSQGSNQPQHF
NA,TRBV25-1,TRBJ1-3,NA,TGTGCCAGCAGTGTCTTCTCTGGAAACACCATATATTTT,CASSVFSGNTIYF
NA,TRBV3-1/TRBV3-2,TRBJ1-6,NA,TGTGCCAGCAGCCAAGAGGGTATCGGAGGGACTTCACCCCTCCACTTT,CASSQEGIGGTSPLHF
NA,TRBV6-1,TRBJ2-1,NA,TGTGCCAGCAGTGAACAGCCCGGGACCATAACCTACAATGAGCAGTTCTTC,CASSEQPGTITYNEQFF
NA,TRBV7-9,TRBJ2-1,NA,TGTGCCAGCAGTACACTATTACCCACCAACAATGAGCAGTTCTTC,CASSTLLPTNNEQFF
NA,TRBV10-3,TRBJ1-1,NA,TGTGCCATCAGTGAGTCGCGGGGGGGTAGCACTGAAGCTTTCTTT,CAISESRGGSTEAFF
NA,TRBV6-1,TRBJ2-7,TRBD1,TGTGCCAGCAGTGCTTTCCGAGGACAGGGGGGAGTCTACGAGCAGTACTTC,CASSAFRGQGGVYEQYF
NA,TRBV4-2,TRBJ2-2,TRBD2,TGTGCCAGCAGCACGGGACTAGCGGGAGTTCTCGGCGGGGAGCTGTTTTTT,CASSTGLAGVLGGELFF
once,TRBV6-5,TRBJ2-7,NA,TGTGCCAGCAGTTACCGGAGGGAACAGTACTTC,CASSYRREQYF
NA,TRBV7-2,TRBJ1-6,NA,TGTGCCAGCAGCTTAAGATCCGGGGCCTTTGGCTTGCACCTCCACTTT,CASSLRSGAFGLHLHF
NA,TRBV12-3/TRBV12-4,TRBJ1-2,NA,TGTGCCAGCAGATCTCAGACAAACTATGGCTACACCTTC,CASRSQTNYGYTF
NA,TRBV3-1/TRBV3-2,TRBJ2-1,TRBD2,TGTGCCAGCAGCCAAGCACCGGGACTAGCGGGAGGGCCTACTACTCCCGACAATGAGCAGTTCTTC,CASSQAPGLAGGPTTPDNEQFF
NA,TRBV13,TRBJ2-3,NA,TGTGCCAGCAGCTTAAAGGGACCGGGGACAGATACGCAGTATTTT,CASSLKGPGTDTQYF
NA,TRBV11-3,TRBJ2-2,NA,TGTGCCAGCAGCTTTGGTCGGGCCCTCACCGGGGAGCTGTTTTTT,CASSFGRALTGELFF
NA,TRBV6-5,TRBJ1-4,NA,TGTGCCAGCAGTTACCGGGCAGCAACTAATGAAAAACTGTTTTTT,CASSYRAATNEKLFF
once,TRBV7-2,TRBJ2-3,NA,TGTGCCAGCAGCTTTAGACTGAACACCGGAGATACGCAGTATTTT,CASSFRLNTGDTQYF
few,TRBV9,TRBJ2-3,TRBD2,TGTGCCAGCAGCGTACCGGTACGGTCTAGCGGGGCATCTGATACGCAGTATTTT,CASSVPVRSSGASDTQYF
NA,TRBV13,TRBJ2-2,NA,TGTGCCAGCAGATCCCTGGACTCGCGGGGAATCGGGGAGCTGTTTTTT,CASRSLDSRGIGELFF
NA,TRBV20-1,TRBJ2-3,TRBD2,TGCAGTGCTAGTGGGCTAGCGGGAGCAGATACGCAGTATTTT,CSASGLAGADTQYF
once,TRBV19,TRBJ2-1,TRBD2,TGTGCCAGTAGTATAAGCCCCTACCAGCGGGAGTGGGACAATGAGCAGTTCTTC,CASSISPYQREWDNEQFF
NA,TRBV6-5,TRBJ2-1,NA,TGTGCCAGCAGTTACCCAGATGAGCAGTTCTTC,CASSYPDEQFF
NA,TRBV19,TRBJ1-1,NA,TGTGCCAGTAGCGGACAAGTGAACACTGAAGCTTTCTTT,CASSGQVNTEAFF
NA,TRBV19,TRBJ2-3,NA,TGTGCCAGTAGTATGGGCCGCGGGGTGAACAACAGAGGTACGCAGTATTTT,CASSMGRGVNNRGTQYF
NA,TRBV16,TRBJ1-1,NA,TGTGCCAGCAGTCTTAATTCTGAAGCTTTCTTT,CASSLNSEAFF